The 5 T cell receptor beta chains given below trace back to one sample, sequenced in a study of T cells in Graves' hyperthyroidism and ophthalmopathy. TCR beta CDR3 region amplification was performed from RNA transcripts. HTBI primers were the set used in a first-round RT-PCR of the TCR CDR3. One entry per CDR3 protein, called by TCRdb with MiXCR from the multiplex PCR reads. The sample holds about 300,000 distinct CDR3 sequences, approximately 18% seen once. The source material was blood. These TCRs come from a man aged 50 or older with Graves' ophthalmopathy.

This clonotype was seen a handful of times. The genes are TRBV24-1 and TRBJ2-7; D unresolved. The CDR3 has 14 residues. Per the germline V gene, CDR1 is KGHDR and CDR2 is SFDVKD. The V gene lost 10 bases and the J gene lost 0 bases, with 15 bases spanning the gap. The chain's CDR3 is CATGLAANSYEQYF. CDR3 nucleotide sequence: TGTGCCACGGGATTGGCAGCGAACTCCTACGAGCAGTACTTC.

In this sample, this clonotype turned up many times. This chain's CDR3 is CASSYRGTSGRHETQYF. Here the CDR3 DNA reads TGTGCCAGCAGTTATAGGGGGACTAGCGGGAGGCATGAGACCCAGTACTTC. The rearrangement links TRBV6-5 to TRBJ2-5; 15 nucleotides match TRBD2. CDR1 is MNHEY and CDR2 is SVGAGI in the germline V gene. This CDR3 is built from 17 residues. V shed 3 bases and J 5 bases; nucleotides not matched to a gene: 7.

This clonotype was seen a handful of times. CDR3 sequence (DNA): TGTGCCATCAGTGAGGCCGGGAATCAGCCCCAGCATTTT. Its translation: CAISEAGNQPQHF. This rearrangement joins TRBV10-3 to TRBJ1-5; D uncertain. Trimming pared 2 bases from V and 4 bases from J, leaving 6 bases between. The germline V gene has CDR1 ENHRY and CDR2 SYGVKD. The CDR3 runs 13 residues.

The chain uses TRBV4-1 and TRBJ2-1, with TRBD2 identical over 9 bases. Per the germline V gene, CDR1 is MGHRA and CDR2 is YSYEKL. The CDR3 length is 15 residues. V was clipped by 4 bases and J by 7 bases; unmatched bases: 8. The CDR3 DNA is TGCGCCAGCAGCCTCTTCGCGGGAGGGCCTAATGAGCAGTTCTTC. It specifies CASSLFAGGPNEQFF.

This clonotype was detected only once. In DNA, the CDR3 is TGTGCCAGCAGCTTAGTTTCCCCCTGGGGGACTAGCGGGAGCACAGATACGCAGTATTTT. Encoded protein: CASSLVSPWGTSGSTDTQYF. The chain is built from TRBV11-2 and TRBJ2-3, with TRBD2 matching over 12 bases. Germline CDR1 is SGHAT and CDR2 is FQNNGV. V lost 1 base, J lost 0 bases, and 11 bases stayed unmatched. This CDR3 spans 20 amino acids. The entire variable domain, with the rest obtained from reference TRBV11-2 and TRBJ2-3, is as follows: EAGVAQSPRYKIIEKRQSVAFWCNPISGHATLYWYQQILGQGPKLLIQFQNNGVVDDSQLPKDRFSAERLKGVDSTLKIQPAKLEDSAVYLCASSLVSPWGTSGSTDTQYFGPGTRLTVL.